Below, one TCR beta chain is given with its context. The sample originates from a study of blood T cell repertoires in COVID-19. Across the study: COVID-19 samples from acute and convalescent phases originated in the United States, Italy and Spain. PBMCs, B-cell-depleted T cells, or T cells were the source of the cDNA or gDNA that made up the material.

The authors' processing: Cell counts per sample came from amplifying reference gene primers. Using immunoSEQ multiplex PCR, the repertoire was profiled, and TCRdb retains in-frame clones only, with some absent. The V and J calls and the clone size are those of that table, but D and trimming were determined from the DNA. The repertoire holds some 160,000 clones, with around 87% as singletons. Seattle patients were enrolled during active infection and followed longitudinally. Germline V gene sequence: CDR1 SGDLS, CDR2 YYNGEE. This CDR3 region has 13 residues. The ends lost 4 bases at V and 5 bases at J; junction bases unmatched: 5.

The sequenced sample consisted of peripheral blood. The V call is TRBV9, the J call TRBJ2-7; 8 bases agree with TRBD1. This receptor was obtained from a woman aged 80 or older with COVID-19, enrolled during active disease. The CDR3 region has the DNA TGTGCCAGCAGCTTTGCAGGGGGCAACGAGCAGTACTTC. Its translation is CASSFAGGNEQYF.